These 2 T cell receptor beta chains were all obtained from the same sample, sequenced in a study of T cell responses to AZD1222 COVID-19 vaccine. Only in-frame clones appear in the TCRdb table, and some are missing; sequencing was by immunoSEQ multiplex PCR. The sample lists some 130,000 clones, 87% occurring once. Source: peripheral blood, taken on day 0 of AZD1222 vaccination. The receptors derive from an adult in good health.

V and J are TRBV4-1 and TRBJ1-5; D remains ambiguous. Germline CDR1 MGHRA, CDR2 YSYEKL. V shed 0 bases and J shed 9 bases, with 9 bases lying between them. The CDR3 has 13 amino acids. The CDR3 DNA reads as TGCGCCAGCAGCCAAGATGAGGGCCGGCCCCAGCATTTT. Protein product: CASSQDEGRPQHF.

Only one count was recorded for this clone. CDR3 DNA: TGTGCCAGCTCACCACCTTTTCGAAGGACTGAAGCTTTCTTT. Translating gives CASSPPFRRTEAFF. The chain uses TRBV18 and TRBJ1-1; D is unclear. Germline CDR1 KGHSH, CDR2 LQKENI. V shed 0 bases and J shed 5 bases, with 10 bases lying between them. CDR3 length: 14 amino acids.